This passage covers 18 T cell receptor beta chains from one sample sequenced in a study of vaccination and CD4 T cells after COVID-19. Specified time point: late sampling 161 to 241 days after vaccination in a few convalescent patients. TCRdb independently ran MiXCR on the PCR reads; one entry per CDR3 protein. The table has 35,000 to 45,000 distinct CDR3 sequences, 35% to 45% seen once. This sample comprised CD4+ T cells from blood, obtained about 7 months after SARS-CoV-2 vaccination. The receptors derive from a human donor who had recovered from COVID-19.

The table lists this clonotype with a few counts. The CDR3 region has the DNA TGTGCCAGCACCTTCGGGACAGGGGGTTTCTCTGGGGCCAACGTCCTGACTTTC. Translated: CASTFGTGGFSGANVLTF. The V and J genes are TRBV7-9 and TRBJ2-6; TRBD1 agrees at 11 bases. The CDR3 runs 18 residues. V dropped 7 bases and J dropped 0; count of bases not matched to a gene: 8. The germline CDR1 and CDR2 sequences are SEHNR and FQNEAQ (reference sequence). Filled out from reference TRBV7-9 and TRBJ2-6, the complete variable domain reads DTGVSQNPRHKITKRGQNVTFRCDPISEHNRLYWYRQTLGQGPEFLTYFQNEAQLEKSRLLSDRFSAERPKGSFSTLEIQRTEQGDSAMYLCASTFGTGGFSGANVLTFGAGSRLTVL.

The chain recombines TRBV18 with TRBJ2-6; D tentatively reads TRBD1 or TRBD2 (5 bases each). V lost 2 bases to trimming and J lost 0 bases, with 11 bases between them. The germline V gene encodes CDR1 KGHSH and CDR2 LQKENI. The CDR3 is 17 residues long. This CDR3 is CASSPWDPSSGANVLTF. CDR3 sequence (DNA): TGTGCCAGCTCACCATGGGACCCGAGCTCTGGGGCCAACGTCCTGACTTTC.

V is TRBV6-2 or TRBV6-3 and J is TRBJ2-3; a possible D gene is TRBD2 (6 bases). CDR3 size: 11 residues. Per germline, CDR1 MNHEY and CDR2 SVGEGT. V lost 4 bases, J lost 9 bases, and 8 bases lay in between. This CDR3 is CASSSSVTQYF. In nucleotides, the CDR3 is TGTGCCAGCAGTTCTAGCGTGACGCAGTATTTT.

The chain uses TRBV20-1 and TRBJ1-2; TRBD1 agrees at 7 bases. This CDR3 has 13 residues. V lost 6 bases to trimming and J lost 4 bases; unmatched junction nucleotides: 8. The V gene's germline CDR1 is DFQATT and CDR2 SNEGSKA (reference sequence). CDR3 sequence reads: CSAIGGQSYGYTF. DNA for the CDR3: TGCAGTGCCATAGGGGGACAGAGCTATGGCTACACCTTC.

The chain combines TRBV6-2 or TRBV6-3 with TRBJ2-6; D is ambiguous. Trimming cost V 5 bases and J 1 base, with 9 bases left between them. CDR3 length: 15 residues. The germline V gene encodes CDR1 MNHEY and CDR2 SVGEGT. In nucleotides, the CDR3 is TGTGCCAGCAGTATCGACGGTTCTGGGGCCAACGTCCTGACTTTC. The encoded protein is CASSIDGSGANVLTF.

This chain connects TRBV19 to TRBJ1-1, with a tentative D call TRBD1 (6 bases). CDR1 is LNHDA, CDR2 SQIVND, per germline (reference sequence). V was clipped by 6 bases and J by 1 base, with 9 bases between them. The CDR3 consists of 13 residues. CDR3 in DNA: TGTGCCAGTAGGTACAGGGAGAACACTGAAGCTTTCTTT. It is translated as CASRYRENTEAFF.

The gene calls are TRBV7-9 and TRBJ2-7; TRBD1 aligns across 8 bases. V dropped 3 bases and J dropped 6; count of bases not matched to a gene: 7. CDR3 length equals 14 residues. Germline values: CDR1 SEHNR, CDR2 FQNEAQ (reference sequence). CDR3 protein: CASSFGDRGTEQYF. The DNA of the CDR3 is TGTGCCAGCAGCTTTGGAGACAGGGGAACCGAGCAGTACTTC.

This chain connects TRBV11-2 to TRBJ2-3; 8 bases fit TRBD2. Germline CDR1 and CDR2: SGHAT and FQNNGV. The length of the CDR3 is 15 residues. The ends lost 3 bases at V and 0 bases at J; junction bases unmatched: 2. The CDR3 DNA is TGTGCCAGCAGCTTCCGGGGGGGCAGCACAGATACGCAGTATTTT. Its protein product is CASSFRGGSTDTQYF.

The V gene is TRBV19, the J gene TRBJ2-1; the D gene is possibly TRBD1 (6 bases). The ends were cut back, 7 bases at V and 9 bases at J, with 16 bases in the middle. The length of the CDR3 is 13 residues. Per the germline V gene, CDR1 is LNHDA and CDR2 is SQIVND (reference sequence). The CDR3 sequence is CASTVHRVGEQFF. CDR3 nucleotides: TGTGCCAGTACCGTTCACAGGGTGGGTGAGCAGTTCTTC.

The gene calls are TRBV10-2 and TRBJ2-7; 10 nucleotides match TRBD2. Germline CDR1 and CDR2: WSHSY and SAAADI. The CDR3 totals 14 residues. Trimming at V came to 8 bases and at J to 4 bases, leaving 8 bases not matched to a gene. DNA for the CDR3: TGCGCCAGCGGACCGGGACTAGCGACATACGAGCAGTACTTC. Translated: CASGPGLATYEQYF.

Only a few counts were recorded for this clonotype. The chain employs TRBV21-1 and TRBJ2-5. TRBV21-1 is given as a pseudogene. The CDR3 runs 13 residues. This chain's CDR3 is CASSSTEQETQYF. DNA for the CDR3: TGTGCCAGCAGCTCTACAGAGCAAGAGACCCAGTACTTC.

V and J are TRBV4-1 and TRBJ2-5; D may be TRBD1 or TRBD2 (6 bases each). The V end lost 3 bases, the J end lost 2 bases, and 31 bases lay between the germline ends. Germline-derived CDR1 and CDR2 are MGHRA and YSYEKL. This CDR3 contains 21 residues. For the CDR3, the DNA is TGCGCCAGCAGCCAGTCGGTTAGGGGGGCGAGGTTGAGGCCGACACAAGAGACCCAGTACTTC. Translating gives CASSQSVRGARLRPTQETQYF.

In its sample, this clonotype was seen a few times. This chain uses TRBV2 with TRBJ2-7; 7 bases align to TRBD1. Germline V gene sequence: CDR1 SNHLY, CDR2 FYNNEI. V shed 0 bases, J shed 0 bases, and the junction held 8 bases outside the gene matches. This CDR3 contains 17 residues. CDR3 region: CASSEAPRQGSSYEQYF. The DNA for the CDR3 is TGTGCCAGCAGTGAAGCGCCCAGACAGGGAAGCTCCTACGAGCAGTACTTC.

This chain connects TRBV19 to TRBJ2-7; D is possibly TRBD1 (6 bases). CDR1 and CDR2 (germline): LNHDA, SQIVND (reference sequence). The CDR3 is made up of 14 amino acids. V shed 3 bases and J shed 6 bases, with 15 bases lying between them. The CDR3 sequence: CASSISGDWVEQYF. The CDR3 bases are TGTGCCAGTAGTATCTCAGGGGATTGGGTCGAGCAGTACTTC.

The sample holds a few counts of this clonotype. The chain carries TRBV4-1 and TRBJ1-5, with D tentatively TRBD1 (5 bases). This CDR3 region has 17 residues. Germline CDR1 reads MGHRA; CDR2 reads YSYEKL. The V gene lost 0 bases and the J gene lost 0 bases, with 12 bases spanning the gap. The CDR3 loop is CASSQDLEGISNQPQHF. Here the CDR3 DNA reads TGCGCCAGCAGCCAAGATCTTGAGGGGATTAGCAATCAGCCCCAGCATTTT.

In nucleotides, the CDR3 is TGTGCCAGCAGCTTGGTGGCGACTCAGGGCTACACCTTC. Translated, it gives CASSLVATQGYTF. This chain links TRBV5-6 with TRBJ1-2; D is unresolved. The CDR3 runs 13 residues. CDR1 and CDR2 (germline): SGHDT, YYEEEE. Trimming shortened V by 0 bases and J by 8 bases, and 11 bases separated the two germline ends.

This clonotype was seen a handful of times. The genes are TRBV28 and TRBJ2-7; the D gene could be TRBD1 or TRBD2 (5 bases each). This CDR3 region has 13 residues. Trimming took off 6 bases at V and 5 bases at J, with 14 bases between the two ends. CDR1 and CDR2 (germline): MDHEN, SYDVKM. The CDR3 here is CASRETRGHEQYF. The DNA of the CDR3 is TGTGCCAGCAGGGAGACTCGGGGCCACGAGCAGTACTTC. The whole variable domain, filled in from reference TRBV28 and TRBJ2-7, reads DVKVTQSSRYLVKRTGEKVFLECVQDMDHENMFWYRQDPGLGLRLIYFSYDVKMKEKGDIPEGYSVSREKKERFSLILESASTNQTSMYLCASRETRGHEQYFGPGTRLTVT.

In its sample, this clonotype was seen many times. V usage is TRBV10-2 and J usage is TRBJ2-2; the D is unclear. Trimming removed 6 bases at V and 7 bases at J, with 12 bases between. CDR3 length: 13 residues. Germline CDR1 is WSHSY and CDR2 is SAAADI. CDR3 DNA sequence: TGCGCCAGCAGCCCTAGTGTGAACGGGGAGCTGTTTTTT. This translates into CASSPSVNGELFF.